Shown below are 24 T cell receptor beta chains from a single sample sequenced in a study of T cells in localized non-small cell lung cancer (TCRdb year 2020). The library was made by the immunoSEQ multiplex PCR assay. Here the immuneACCESS table is served through TCRdb, limited to in-frame sequences with V and J called. Missing clones are a known gap in these copies; in checked studies unresolved V genes cover under half, and the rest lacks a known reason. This sample holds approximately 63,000 clones; about 90% were observed only once. Clones ranked in the top ten supply roughly a fifth of the sample. Sample: peripheral blood, taken before any cancer treatment. Source of these receptors: a man aged 40-75 years with stage I squamous cell lung carcinoma.

J is TRBJ1-1 and V is TRBV4-3, with D possibly being TRBD1 (5 bases). Germline assignment: CDR1 LGHNA and CDR2 YSLEER. Trimming shortened V by 5 bases and J by 11 bases, and 15 bases separated the two germline ends. The CDR3 extends over 12 amino acids. The CDR3 region has the DNA TGCGCCAGCAGCGCGGGGGTAGGGCGGGCTTTCTTT. It specifies CASSAGVGRAFF.

This clone is a singleton in its sample. The rearrangement uses TRBV7-3 and TRBJ2-5; tentative D call: TRBD2 (6 bases). Trimming took off 5 bases at V and 5 bases at J, with 18 bases between the two ends. In germline, CDR1 is SGHTA, CDR2 FQGTGA. The length of the CDR3 is 15 residues. DNA of the CDR3: TGTGCCAGCAGCCCCTACCCGGCGGGACTGGAGACCCAGTACTTC. It codes for CASSPYPAGLETQYF. Full variable domain (remainder filled in from reference TRBV7-3 and TRBJ2-5): GAGVSQTPSNKVTEKGKYVELRCDPISGHTALYWYRQSLGQGPEFLIYFQGTGAADDSGLPNDRFFAVRPEGSVSTLKIQRTERGDSAVYLCASSPYPAGLETQYFGPGTRLLVL.

The chain combines TRBV28 with TRBJ2-1; D gene unclear. Per germline, CDR1 MDHEN and CDR2 SYDVKM. The ends were cut back, 5 bases at V and 8 bases at J, with 13 bases in the middle. This CDR3 spans 13 amino acids. CDR3 nucleotide sequence: TGTGCCAGCAGTCCGGACCCAGTGGATGAGCAGTTCTTC. Its protein product is CASSPDPVDEQFF.

V usage is TRBV2 and J usage is TRBJ2-3, with TRBD2 matching over 7 bases. Germline loops: CDR1 SNHLY, CDR2 FYNNEI. This CDR3 comprises 14 residues. Losses at the gene ends were 8 bases for V and 5 bases for J; bases not matched to a gene: 10. The CDR3 loop reads CASGAGFLKDTQYF. The CDR3, as DNA: TGTGCCAGCGGAGCGGGATTCCTTAAAGATACGCAGTATTTT.

The V gene is TRBV2, the J gene TRBJ2-7; unclear D gene. This CDR3 spans 16 amino acids. The V and J ends lost 3 bases and 2 bases respectively, with 17 bases between them. In germline, CDR1 is SNHLY, CDR2 FYNNEI. CDR3 in amino acids: CASSDSRSLKAYEQYF. CDR3 in DNA: TGTGCCAGCAGTGACTCGCGGTCACTCAAGGCCTACGAGCAGTACTTC.

This clone appeared once. The rearrangement uses TRBV7-2 and TRBJ2-1; perhaps D is TRBD1 or TRBD2 (5 bases each). Germline V CDR1 and CDR2: SGHTA, FQGNSA. The CDR3 spans 17 residues. Deletions cut 1 base from V and 1 base from J, with 14 bases between. The CDR3 sequence: CASSLGTRGFSYNEQFF. For the CDR3, the DNA is TGTGCCAGCAGCTTAGGAACGAGGGGCTTTTCCTACAATGAGCAGTTCTTC.

Remarks on this clone: Because it lacks the conserved phenylalanine or tryptophan at the end, this CDR3 is likely a read error. The CDR3 spells CASRLGAGGILNYGYTL. The CDR3 DNA reads TGTGCCAGCAGGCTGGGGGCAGGGGGAATACTTAACTATGGCTACACCTTA. The chain carries TRBV27 and TRBJ1-2; 7 nucleotides align to TRBD1. The CDR3 runs 17 residues. V lost 6 bases, J lost 1 base, and 14 bases stayed unmatched. Germline V gene sequence: CDR1 MNHEY, CDR2 SMNVEV (reference sequence).

V usage is TRBV6-5 and J usage is TRBJ1-1, with 9 bases lining up with TRBD1. In germline, CDR1 is MNHEY, CDR2 SVGAGI. This CDR3 has 15 residues. Losses at the gene ends were 6 bases for V and 0 bases for J; bases not matched to a gene: 5. The CDR3 DNA follows: TGTGCCAGCAGCCCGGACAGGGGCATGAACACTGAAGCTTTCTTT. Translation: CASSPDRGMNTEAFF.

The V and J genes are TRBV5-1 and TRBJ2-7; D gene uncertain. The CDR3 covers 13 residues. Germline CDR1 is SGHRS and CDR2 is YFSETQ. Trimming took 0 bases from V and 9 from J, leaving 13 bases between them. The CDR3 region has the DNA TGCGCCAGCAGCTTGGAGCCAGCAATTACGCAGTACTTC. Its protein product is CASSLEPAITQYF.

This clone appeared a single time. The rearrangement links TRBV28 to TRBJ2-5; D possibly corresponds to TRBD1 (7 bases). The CDR3 spans 21 residues. Germline CDR1 MDHEN, CDR2 SYDVKM. V lost 5 bases and J 7 bases, leaving 38 bases between the germline ends. The CDR3 sequence is CASSPPVDRVGRSGFPGTQYF. For the CDR3, the DNA is TGTGCCAGCAGTCCTCCCGTCGACAGGGTGGGACGGAGCGGGTTTCCCGGGACCCAGTACTTC.

The chain recombines TRBV28 with TRBJ1-1; D call uncertain. Germline values: CDR1 MDHEN, CDR2 SYDVKM. The CDR3 is 13 residues long. Trimming removed 2 bases from V and 0 bases from J, with 4 bases in between. The CDR3 spells CASSLTMNTEAFF. CDR3 DNA: TGTGCCAGCAGTTTAACAATGAACACTGAAGCTTTCTTT.

The V and J genes are TRBV7-9 and TRBJ2-2, with TRBD1 identical over 9 bases. Unmatched junction bases numbered 5, after V lost 3 bases and J lost 0 bases. Germline V gene data show CDR1 as SEHNR and CDR2 as FQNEAQ (reference sequence). CDR3 length equals 17 residues. The CDR3 region is CASSLRDRAANTGELFF. In nucleotides, the CDR3 is TGTGCCAGCAGCTTGAGGGACAGGGCCGCGAACACCGGGGAGCTGTTTTTT.

The J gene is TRBJ1-2, the V gene TRBV30; D remains unclear. The germline gives CDR1 GTSNPN, CDR2 SVGIG (reference sequence). V lost 5 bases to trimming and J lost 7 bases, with 20 bases between them. This CDR3 comprises 14 residues. The DNA of the CDR3 is TGTGCCTGGGTGGATATCCGTTTAGTGCGTGGCTACACCTTC. It encodes CAWVDIRLVRGYTF.

This clone showed up just a few times. The V gene is TRBV30, the J gene TRBJ1-1, with D tentatively TRBD1 (5 bases). The length of the CDR3 is 13 residues. V lost 3 bases and J 7 bases, leaving 15 bases between the germline ends. Germline CDR1 reads GTSNPN; CDR2 reads SVGIG (reference sequence). CDR3 protein: CAWRPTRGSEAFF. CDR3 sequence (DNA): TGTGCCTGGAGGCCGACGCGGGGGAGTGAAGCTTTCTTT.

Here the CDR3 DNA reads TGTGCCAGTAGTATAGACCCTAGCAGATACAATGAGCAGTTCTTC. This codes for CASSIDPSRYNEQFF. The chain carries TRBV19 and TRBJ2-1, with TRBD2 as a possible D gene (5 bases). Deletions cut 0 bases from V and 4 bases from J, with 10 bases between. Germline V CDR1 and CDR2: LNHDA, SQIVND (reference sequence). The CDR3 is 15 residues long.

V gene TRBV4-2 combines with J gene TRBJ2-7; perhaps D is TRBD1 or TRBD2 (5 bases each). Germline CDR1 LGHNA, CDR2 YNFKEQ. V lost 0 bases to trimming and J lost 3 bases, with 27 bases between them. The CDR3 has 20 residues. In DNA form, the CDR3 reads TGTGCCAGCAGCCAAGATACTTCCGGCTACGGGGCCTTACCCAGCTACGAGCAGTACTTC. It encodes CASSQDTSGYGALPSYEQYF.

This chain joins TRBV5-4 and TRBJ1-2; TRBD1 might be the D (6 bases). In germline, CDR1 is SGHNT, CDR2 YYREEE (reference sequence). The CDR3 is 18 amino acids. V lost 7 bases to trimming and J lost 3 bases, with 28 bases between them. As DNA, the CDR3 is TGTGCCAGCGCCGCGCACACAGGGCGCAGGATCTCAGACTATGGCTACACCTTC. Translating gives CASAAHTGRRISDYGYTF.

This clone was observed once. The rearrangement links TRBV5-6 to TRBJ2-5; D possibly corresponds to TRBD2 (5 bases). V was cut by 0 bases and J by 0 bases, with 6 bases left in between. Per the germline V gene, CDR1 is SGHDT and CDR2 is YYEEEE. CDR3 length equals 14 residues. CDR3 nucleotides: TGTGCCAGCAGCTTGGCGGGGTACCAAGAGACCCAGTACTTC. Protein product: CASSLAGYQETQYF.

The chain links TRBV11-2 to TRBJ2-5; 14 bases line up with TRBD2. Trimming at V came to 3 bases and at J to 4 bases, leaving 10 bases not matched to a gene. From germline, CDR1 is SGHAT and CDR2 FQNNGV. The CDR3 extends over 18 amino acids. For the CDR3, the DNA is TGTGCCAGCAGCTTCAGACTAGCGGGAGGGCCGTATGGAGAGACCCAGTACTTC. Translation gives CASSFRLAGGPYGETQYF. Full variable domain (rest looked up from reference TRBV11-2 and TRBJ2-5): EAGVAQSPRYKIIEKRQSVAFWCNPISGHATLYWYQQILGQGPKLLIQFQNNGVVDDSQLPKDRFSAERLKGVDSTLKIQPAKLEDSAVYLCASSFRLAGGPYGETQYFGPGTRLLVL.

The chain couples TRBV11-2 to TRBJ2-2; possible D gene TRBD2, 6 bases. Trimming removed 2 bases at V and 5 bases at J, with 6 bases between. Germline CDR1 and CDR2: SGHAT and FQNNGV. The CDR3 consists of 13 residues. The chain's CDR3 is CASSLSGTGELFF. CDR3 nucleotide sequence: TGTGCCAGCAGCTTAAGCGGGACCGGGGAGCTGTTTTTT.

The CDR3 spells CASSIAEASGSDIQYF. In DNA, the CDR3 is TGTGCCAGTAGTATAGCCGAGGCTAGCGGGAGTGACATTCAGTACTTC. The chain has TRBV19 and TRBJ2-4; 10 nucleotides agree with TRBD2. This CDR3 comprises 16 residues. Germline V gene lookup returns CDR1 LNHDA and CDR2 SQIVND (reference sequence). The trim removed 1 base at V and 8 bases at J, leaving 8 bases unmatched.

The chain joins TRBV7-2 to TRBJ1-2; D gene unclear. The CDR3 is 14 amino acids. V gave up 1 base and J gave up 2 bases, with 8 bases separating them. The germline CDR1 and CDR2 sequences are SGHTA and FQGNSA. The CDR3 DNA reads as TGTGCCAGCAGCTTAGAGGGCCGCAACTATGGCTACACCTTC. It specifies CASSLEGRNYGYTF.

This clone was detected only once. The chain is built from TRBV11-2 and TRBJ2-1; D perhaps matches TRBD2 (7 bases). The CDR3 has 16 residues. Germline CDR1 SGHAT, CDR2 FQNNGV. Trimming left V 3 bases short and J 3 bases short, with 15 bases between. The CDR3 DNA reads as TGTGCCAGCAGCTTCTCTGCGGGGGCGCTCTACAATGAGCAGTTCTTC. This gives the protein CASSFSAGALYNEQFF.

The chain is built from TRBV10-3 and TRBJ2-1; 12 nucleotides line up with TRBD2. The CDR3 runs to 17 residues. Germline-derived CDR1 and CDR2 are ENHRY and SYGVKD. The trim removed 5 bases at V and 5 bases at J, leaving 10 bases unmatched. CDR3 amino acids: CAISQPRTSGTHNEQFF. Here the CDR3 DNA reads TGTGCCATCAGTCAGCCCCGGACTAGCGGGACCCACAATGAGCAGTTCTTC.